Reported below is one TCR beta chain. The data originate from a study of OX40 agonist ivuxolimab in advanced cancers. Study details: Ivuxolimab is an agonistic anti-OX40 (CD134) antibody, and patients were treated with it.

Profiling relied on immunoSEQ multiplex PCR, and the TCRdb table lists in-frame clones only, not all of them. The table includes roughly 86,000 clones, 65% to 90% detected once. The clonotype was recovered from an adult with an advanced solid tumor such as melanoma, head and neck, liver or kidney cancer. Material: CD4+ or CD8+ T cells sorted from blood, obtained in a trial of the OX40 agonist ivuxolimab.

The DNA for the CDR3 is TGTGCCAGCAGCATACTAGCGGGTCCCTCTGGGGCCAACGTCCTGACTTTC. Translating gives CASSILAGPSGANVLTF. The chain is built from TRBV13 and TRBJ2-6, with TRBD2 matching 9 bases. Germline CDR1 is PRHDT and CDR2 is FYEKMQ (reference sequence). CDR3 length: 17 amino acids. Trimming cost V 5 bases and J 0 bases; bases outside gene matches: 5.